This T cell receptor beta chain was documented in a study of identifying expanded T cells in peripheral blood. Findings and limits, study-wide: Across healthy donors, higher total template counts meant significantly greater approximately 2-week count variance. Differentially abundant clones: roughly 1.3 between replicates, about 16 at approximately 14 days, approximately 19 at four.

The trim removed 6 bases at V and 2 bases at J, leaving 8 bases unmatched. The CDR3 extends over 17 amino acids. Germline CDR1 is LNHDA and CDR2 is SQIVND (reference sequence). Healthy donors had no documented immune events, such as infections, while sampled. A word on this clone: No antigen is known for it.

Produced via immunoSEQ multiplex PCR; TCRdb's table is partial and in-frame only. The sample lists roughly 61,000 clones; roughly 87% were seen once. The sequenced material came from blood. The clonotype comes from a person aged 18-70 years in good health. The chain carries TRBV19 and TRBJ2-1; 12 bases line up with TRBD2. CDR3 amino acids: CASSLAGGPFTYNEQFF. The CDR3 coding sequence is TGTGCCAGTAGCCTAGCGGGGGGGCCCTTTACCTACAATGAGCAGTTCTTC.